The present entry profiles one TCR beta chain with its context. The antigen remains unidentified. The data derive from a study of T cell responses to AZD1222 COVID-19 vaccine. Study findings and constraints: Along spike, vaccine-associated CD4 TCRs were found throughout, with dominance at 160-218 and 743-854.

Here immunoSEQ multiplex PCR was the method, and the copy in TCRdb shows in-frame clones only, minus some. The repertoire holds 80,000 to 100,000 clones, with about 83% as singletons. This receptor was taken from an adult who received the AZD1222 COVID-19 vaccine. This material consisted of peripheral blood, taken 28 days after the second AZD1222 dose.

In nucleotides, the CDR3 is TGTGCCAGCATGGGCAGACTTTTTGAAGCTTTCTTT. Residues: CASMGRLFEAFF. V gene TRBV7-8 combines with J gene TRBJ1-1, with D unclear. CDR1 and CDR2 (germline): SGHVS, FQNEAQ. The V end lost 7 bases, the J end lost 7 bases, and 13 bases lay between the germline ends. CDR3 length equals 12 residues.